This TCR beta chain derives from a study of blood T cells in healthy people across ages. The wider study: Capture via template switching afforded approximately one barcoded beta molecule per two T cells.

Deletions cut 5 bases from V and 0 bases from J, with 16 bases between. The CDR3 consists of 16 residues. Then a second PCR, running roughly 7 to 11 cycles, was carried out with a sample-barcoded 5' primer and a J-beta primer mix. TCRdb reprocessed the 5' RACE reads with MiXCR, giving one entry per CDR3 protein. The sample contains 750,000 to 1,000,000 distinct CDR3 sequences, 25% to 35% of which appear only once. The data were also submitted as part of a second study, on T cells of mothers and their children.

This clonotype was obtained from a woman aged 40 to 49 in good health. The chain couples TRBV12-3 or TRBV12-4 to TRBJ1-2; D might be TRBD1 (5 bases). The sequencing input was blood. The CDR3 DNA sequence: TGTGCCAGCAGTGGGGCGACAGAAGAAGCTAACTATGGCTACACCTTC. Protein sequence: CASSGATEEANYGYTF.